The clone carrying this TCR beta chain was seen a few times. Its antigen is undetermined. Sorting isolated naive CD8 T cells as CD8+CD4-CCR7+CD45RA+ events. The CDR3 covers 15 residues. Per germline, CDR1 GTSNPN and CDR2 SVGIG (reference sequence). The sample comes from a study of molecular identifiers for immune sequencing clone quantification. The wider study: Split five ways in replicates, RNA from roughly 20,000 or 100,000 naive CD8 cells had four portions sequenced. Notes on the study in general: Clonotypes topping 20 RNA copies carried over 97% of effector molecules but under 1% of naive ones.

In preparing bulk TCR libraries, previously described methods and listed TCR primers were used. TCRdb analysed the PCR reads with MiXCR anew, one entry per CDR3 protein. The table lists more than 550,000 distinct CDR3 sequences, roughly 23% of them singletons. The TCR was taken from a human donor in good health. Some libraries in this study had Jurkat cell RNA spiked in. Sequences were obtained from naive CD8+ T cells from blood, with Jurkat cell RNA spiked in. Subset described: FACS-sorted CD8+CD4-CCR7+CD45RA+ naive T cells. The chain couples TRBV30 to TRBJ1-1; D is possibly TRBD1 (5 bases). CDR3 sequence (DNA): TGTGCGGGAGCGGGGGGTCCTAAGTTGGGCACTGAAGCTTTCTTT. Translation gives CAGAGGPKLGTEAFF.